This T cell receptor (beta chain) was retrieved from a study of shared clonotypes between healthy human individuals. Study details: CD8 memory received one plate per donor, CD8 naive two, CD4 memory three and CD4 naive three.

Germline V gene data show CDR1 as MGHRA and CDR2 as YSYEKL. The ends were cut back, 4 bases at V and 5 bases at J, with 12 bases in the middle. The CDR3 extends over 13 amino acids. This was a deep-level run. Only in-frame clones appear in the TCRdb table, and some are missing; sequencing was by immunoSEQ multiplex PCR. This table holds fewer than 1 million clones, 90% to 97% found once. Naive-designated CD8 cells lacked CD45RO, were positively enriched for CCR7, and omitted terminally differentiated effector memory CD45RA+ cells. This clonotype was sampled from a man younger than 45 in good health. The chain joins TRBV4-1 to TRBJ2-7; no reliable D call. The material sequenced was naive CD8+ T cells sorted from blood. The DNA for the CDR3 is TGCGCCAGCAGCCCCGATCTGGTCAACGAGCAGTACTTC. Residues: CASSPDLVNEQYF.